This is a list of T cell receptor beta chains from one sample in a study of blood T cell repertoires in COVID-19. The table came from immunoSEQ multiplex PCR; TCRdb's copy has only in-frame clones and leaves some out. The sample lists 140,000 to 150,000 clones, 84% occurring once. The specimen sequenced was PBMCs or T cells enriched from blood (not recorded which). These TCRs come from a woman between 50 and 59 years old who had been exposed to COVID-19. CDR3s include the opening cysteine and the closing phenylalanine or tryptophan. D genes are given only for firm matches. Some rows mark clone size as missing; the rest say once, few, many or name a class of expanded clone.

CDR3 DNA,CDR3 protein,D gene,clone size,J gene,V gene,CDR3 length
TGTGCCAGCAGCTTAGGGGGACAGGGGGACGGCTACACCTTC,CASSLGGQGDGYTF,TRBD1,.,TRBJ1-2,TRBV7-2,14
TGCGCCAGCACTAGCGGGGGGCAAGAGACCCAGTACTTC,CASTSGGQETQYF,TRBD2,.,TRBJ2-5,TRBV5-1,13
TGTGCCAGCAGCGGCCGGGACACGGCCTCTGGAAACACCATATATTTT,CASSGRDTASGNTIYF,.,.,TRBJ1-3,TRBV9,16
TGTGCCAGCGGCCGGGACAGGACCAATCAGCCCCAGCATTTT,CASGRDRTNQPQHF,TRBD1,.,TRBJ1-5,TRBV2,14
TGTGCCAGCAGTTTCGGGACAGGGCAGAATCAGCCCCAGCATTTT,CASSFGTGQNQPQHF,TRBD1,.,TRBJ1-5,TRBV27,15
TGTGCCAGCAGCGCCGGACAGGGGGCCAGAAATCAGCCCCAGCATTTT,CASSAGQGARNQPQHF,TRBD1,.,TRBJ1-5,TRBV5-6,16
TGTGCCAGCGGAGACGGCTCCTACGAGCAGTACTTC,CASGDGSYEQYF,.,many,TRBJ2-7,TRBV7-9,12
TGTGCCAGCAGCCCGACGGGAGATGGCTACACCTTC,CASSPTGDGYTF,.,.,TRBJ1-2,TRBV12-3/TRBV12-4,12
TGTGCCAGCAGTCAGGGGGGAGCCGATCAGCCCCAGCATTTT,CASSQGGADQPQHF,TRBD1,.,TRBJ1-5,TRBV6-5,14
TGTGCCATCAAAACTAGCGGGGGGGAGACCCAGTACTTC,CAIKTSGGETQYF,TRBD2,.,TRBJ2-5,TRBV10-3,13
TGCAGCGTTCAACCGACAGGGACCTATGGCTACACCTTC,CSVQPTGTYGYTF,TRBD1,.,TRBJ1-2,TRBV29-1,13
TGTGCCAGCTCCTTGGACAGAGGAAACACCATATATTTT,CASSLDRGNTIYF,.,.,TRBJ1-3,TRBV18,13
TGTGCCAGTAGTATCCCGACAGGGCCTGGGAGCAATCAGCCCCAGCATTTT,CASSIPTGPGSNQPQHF,TRBD1,.,TRBJ1-5,TRBV19,17
TGTGCCAGCAGCGTAGATCAGGGGTCAGATACGCAGTATTTT,CASSVDQGSDTQYF,.,once,TRBJ2-3,TRBV9,14
TGTGCCAGCAGCCAAATCATAAGGGGAGAGACCCAGTACTTC,CASSQIIRGETQYF,.,.,TRBJ2-5,TRBV3-1/TRBV3-2,14
TGTGCCAGCTCTCGAACTGGGCGGGGACAGGGCGATCAGCCCCAGCATTTT,CASSRTGRGQGDQPQHF,TRBD1,.,TRBJ1-5,TRBV18,17
TGTGCCAGCAGCTTGGTCGTACAGGCCACAGATACGCAGTATTTT,CASSLVVQATDTQYF,.,.,TRBJ2-3,TRBV5-6,15
TGTGCCAGCAGCCCACATCCTGAAAAACTGTTTTTT,CASSPHPEKLFF,.,.,TRBJ1-4,TRBV7-9,12
TGTGCCAGCGGAGACAGGGGGCCTAATTCACCCCTCCACTTT,CASGDRGPNSPLHF,TRBD1,.,TRBJ1-6,TRBV6-5,14
TGTGCCAGCAGCCACAGACAGGATCGGGCCGGGGAGCTGTTTTTT,CASSHRQDRAGELFF,.,.,TRBJ2-2,TRBV27,15
TGTGCCAGCACCGACAGGGTCTCTTCTGAAGCTTTCTTT,CASTDRVSSEAFF,TRBD1,.,TRBJ1-1,TRBV27,13
TGTGCCATCAGTGAGTCTGCGCTAGCGGAAGCTTTCTTT,CAISESALAEAFF,.,.,TRBJ1-1,TRBV10-3,13
TGTGCCAGCAGCCGGGGACAGAACTATGGCTACACCTTC,CASSRGQNYGYTF,TRBD1,.,TRBJ1-2,TRBV7-8,13
TGTGCCAGCAGCTTGGCAGTCCAAGAGACCCAGTACTTC,CASSLAVQETQYF,.,.,TRBJ2-5,TRBV5-4,13
TGTGCCAGCAGTTACTCGTCTAGCGGGAGAAATGAGCAGTTCTTC,CASSYSSSGRNEQFF,TRBD2,.,TRBJ2-1,TRBV6-5,15
TGTGCCAGCAGTTCCCCACAGGGGGCGGTGAACACTGAAGCTTTCTTT,CASSSPQGAVNTEAFF,TRBD1,.,TRBJ1-1,TRBV6-5,16